One sample yielded the 9 T cell receptor beta chains listed below, sequenced in a study of blood T cell repertoires in COVID-19. Sequencing was performed with immunoSEQ multiplex PCR; in TCRdb, only in-frame clones are kept and a portion is missing. The sample gives almost 400,000 clones, around 87% of which show up once; about 2.1% is in the top ten. Source material: peripheral blood. The receptors originated from a woman in her fifties or sixties with COVID-19, enrolled during active disease.

This clone was counted a single time. The chain is built from TRBV27 and TRBJ2-7, with 7 bases aligning to TRBD1. The CDR3 has 14 amino acids. V lost 1 base, J lost 6 bases, and 6 bases stayed unmatched. CDR1 is MNHEY, CDR2 SMNVEV, per germline (reference sequence). Here the CDR3 reads CASSLWDSRGEQYF. The CDR3 region has the DNA TGTGCCAGCAGTTTATGGGACAGCCGCGGCGAGCAGTACTTC.

V and J are TRBV19 and TRBJ2-7; 10 bases line up with TRBD1. CDR1 and CDR2 (germline): LNHDA, SQIVND (reference sequence). V lost 5 bases, J lost 2 bases, and 9 bases stayed unmatched. This CDR3 spans 16 amino acids. The CDR3 DNA sequence: TGTGCCAGTAGTCCGAGGACAGGGGGAACAACCTACGAGCAGTACTTC. This sequence encodes CASSPRTGGTTYEQYF.

The J gene is TRBJ1-6, the V gene TRBV6-6; D is perhaps TRBD1 (6 bases). V was shortened by 2 bases and J by 8 bases, with 16 bases between the two germline ends. Germline V CDR1 and CDR2: MNHNY, SVGAGI (reference sequence). The CDR3 has 16 residues. CDR3 DNA: TGTGCCAGCAGTTACGACGGACAGTCGGAGCATTCACCCCTCCACTTT. It codes for CASSYDGQSEHSPLHF.

The rearrangement links TRBV19 to TRBJ2-1; 11 nucleotides line up with TRBD2. The CDR3 loop spans 15 amino acids. Germline CDR1 reads LNHDA; CDR2 reads SQIVND (reference sequence). The junction had 8 bases not matched to a gene; V was cut back by 3 bases and J by 10 bases. The CDR3 DNA follows: TGTGCCAGTAGTATTACTAGCGGGGGCATAAGGGAGCAGTTCTTC. It yields the protein CASSITSGGIREQFF.

The chain links TRBV4-2 to TRBJ1-6; D ambiguous. Trimming left V 4 bases short and J 0 bases short, with 4 bases between. Germline values: CDR1 LGHNA, CDR2 YNFKEQ. The CDR3 length is 14 residues. In nucleotides, the CDR3 is TGTGCCAGCAGCCGGAGCTCCTATAATTCACCCCTCCACTTT. Its translation: CASSRSSYNSPLHF.

The V call is TRBV6-1, the J call TRBJ2-1; 15 nucleotides match TRBD2. With V trimmed by 3 bases and J by 8 bases, 8 bases remained unmatched. The CDR3 covers 17 residues. Germline V gene sequence: CDR1 MNHNS, CDR2 SASEGT. As DNA, the CDR3 is TGTGCCAGCAGTGATTGGACTAGCGGGGGGGGAAGCCATGAGCAGTTCTTC. Its protein is CASSDWTSGGGSHEQFF.

The rearrangement joins TRBV15 to TRBJ1-6; 7 nucleotides match TRBD1. V lost 1 base and J lost 8; bases outside the gene matches: 5. The CDR3 length is 15 residues. Germline values: CDR1 LNHNV, CDR2 YYDKDF (reference sequence). CDR3 in DNA: TGTGCCACCAGCAGAGGGGGGGACAGTTATTCACCCCTCCACTTT. Residues: CATSRGGDSYSPLHF. Full variable domain (outside the CDR3, taken from reference TRBV15 and TRBJ1-6): DAMVIQNPRYQVTQFGKPVTLSCSQTLNHNVMYWYQQKSSQAPKLLFHYYDKDFNNEADTPDNFQSRRPNTSFCFLDIRSPGLGDTAMYLCATSRGGDSYSPLHFGNGTRLTVT.

The sample holds a few counts of this clone. The chain joins TRBV28 to TRBJ1-3; possibly TRBD1 for D (6 bases). Looked up from germline, CDR1 is MDHEN and CDR2 is SYDVKM. The V and J ends lost 8 bases and 0 bases respectively, with 17 bases between them. This CDR3 spans 16 amino acids. Here the CDR3 DNA reads TGTGCCAGCGGGGGTAACAGGGTGGGCTCTGGAAACACCATATATTTT. Encoded protein: CASGGNRVGSGNTIYF.

V and J are TRBV14 and TRBJ1-1; D not certain. Germline lookup yields CDR1 SGHDN and CDR2 FVKESK. The CDR3 is made up of 14 amino acids. V lost 0 bases and J lost 11, with 16 bases in between. Written as DNA, the CDR3 is TGTGCCAGCAGCCAAGAGAGCATCTTGAGAGGGGCTTTCTTT. It codes for CASSQESILRGAFF.